The entry that follows covers one T cell receptor beta chain sequence. This clonotype has more than one count but fewer than ten. What this receptor recognizes is not known. Base qualities are not at hand, and no much larger clone is one base apart. This sample is drawn from a study of CD8 T cells in ankylosing spondylitis (dated by TCRdb to 2017 to 2019). Describing the broader study: To find TCR variants linked to disease, the study profiled T cell receptor beta repertoires in ankylosing spondylitis patients and healthy donors. Peripheral blood was sampled, and synovial fluid was also collected from ankylosing spondylitis patients. The full study cohort comprised approximately 23 ankylosing spondylitis patients and some 110 healthy donors. Results the study describes overall, beyond this receptor: Some motif variants had previously been reported in the synovial fluid and blood of reactive arthritis patients, which suggests shared mechanisms of disease initiation. Significant enrichment of the disease-linked clones was reported in matched synovial fluid samples from ankylosing spondylitis patients. Blood from ankylosing spondylitis patients appeared to be characterized by a TCR beta motif composed of under 10 highly homologous amino acid variants. The disease-linked clones had a CD8+ phenotype and were found at relatively low frequencies in peripheral blood.

Sequenced using an Illumina HiSeq 2500. Quantitative 5'-RACE with molecular barcodes was used to prepare TCR beta libraries. In the original analysis: Disease-linked TCR variants were identified with a new computational method built on a probabilistic model of VDJ rearrangement. TCRdb handled the public reads itself, with Q25 trimming in fastp and clone calling in MiXCR, and kept productive beta chains. Each entry merges the rows of one CDR3 protein and shows their most common DNA and genes. The V and J calls reflect TCRdb's pipeline rather than the authors' work. In this sample the table shows some 840,000 distinct CDR3 sequences, 10% to 15% of which occur a single time. The ten most abundant clones make up around 0.51% of the sample. The sequencing input was blood, either unsorted or a sorted T cell fraction (not recorded which). The TCR sequence derives from a male donor with ankylosing spondylitis.

The sequenced DNA: TGCAGTGCGAAGGACAGTCTGAGGGCCAACGTCCTGACTTTC. Its protein reads: CSAKDSLRANVLTF. The chain is made from TRBV20-1 and TRBJ2-6; the D segment could be TRBD1, given 6 matching bases. Sequences DFQATT (CDR1) and SNEGSKA (CDR2) are obtained from the germline V gene (reference sequence). V loses 6 bases of germline sequence and J loses 5 bases, and the interval between the two ends is 14 bases. CDR3 length: 14 amino acids, cysteine to phenylalanine. Only the CDR3 portion is preserved as DNA: 42 bases, with reading frame beginning at the first base.